The source of this T cell receptor beta chain is a study of siplizumab effects on memory and regulatory T cells. The CDR3 totals 15 residues. V shed 3 bases and J shed 2 bases, with 14 bases lying between them. In germline, CDR1 is SGHKS, CDR2 YYEKEE (reference sequence). Whole-study findings and limits: Roughly 75-95% of proliferating CD4+ or CD8+ clones lacked an assignable naive or memory phenotype.

The table came from immunoSEQ multiplex PCR; TCRdb's copy has only in-frame clones and leaves some out. This table holds 90,000 to 130,000 clones, 92% found once. Remarks on this clone: Antigen: not known.

This chain joins TRBV5-5 and TRBJ1-2; a weak D match, TRBD1 (6 bases). Sequenced input: CD4+ T cells sorted from blood. This clonotype was sampled from a human donor in good health. For the CDR3, the DNA is TGTGCCAGCAGCTACACAGGGTCGGGGAACTATGGCTACACCTTC. Protein product: CASSYTGSGNYGYTF.